This T cell receptor (beta chain) was sequenced for a study of shared clonotypes between healthy human individuals. Study-level information: There were three CD4 naive, three CD4 memory, two CD8 naive and one CD8 memory plates per donor. Points from the study as a whole: Memory subsets had estimated richness that was generally smaller than that of naive subsets.

Donors comprised only Caucasian adults living in Nashville, Tennessee. A split of CD4+ cells into CD45RA+ naive and CD45RA-negative memory subsets was performed. TCRdb's copy holds only in-frame clones and misses some; the assay was immunoSEQ multiplex PCR. The repertoire consists of over a million clones, with roughly 95% occurring once and the leading ten covering roughly 1.2%. A remark on this clone: Its target is unknown.

CDR1 and CDR2 (germline): MGHDK, SYGVNS. V trimming: 0 bases; J trimming: 1 base; junction bases outside the gene matches: 1. CDR3 length: 16 residues. This chain joins TRBV25-1 and TRBJ2-2; 8 bases fit TRBD1. Input material: naive CD4+ T cells sorted from blood. Subset of the sample: CD45RA+ positively selected. The source is a man under 40 in good health. This CDR3 reads CASSEYGTGNTGELFF. CDR3 coding DNA: TGTGCCAGCAGTGAATACGGGACAGGGAACACCGGGGAGCTGTTTTTT.